Listed below are T cell receptor beta chains from one sample, sequenced in a study of identical twins. Via MiXCR, TCRdb re-called the 5' RACE reads, giving one row per CDR3 protein. The data show 550,000 to 700,000 distinct CDR3 sequences, 9.6% seen once. These data were likewise used in another study, on yellow fever vaccine responses in identical twins.

The specimen was PBMCs. These receptors originate from a woman aged 18 to 35 in good health. Each CDR3 is given without its conserved first and last residue. Part of the rows lack a size; the others show once, few, many or a class for expanded clones.

V gene: TRBV24-1; J gene: TRBJ2-1; clone size: NA; CDR3 protein: ATSDLSPSRDSNEQF
V gene: TRBV7-9; J gene: TRBJ2-5; clone size: NA; CDR3 protein: ASSAFGGAKETQY
V gene: TRBV10-1; J gene: TRBJ2-2; clone size: NA; CDR3 protein: ASSFDRPNTGELF
V gene: TRBV12-3/TRBV12-4; J gene: TRBJ2-2; clone size: NA; CDR3 protein: ASSGQGRETGELF
V gene: TRBV6-1; J gene: TRBJ2-1; clone size: few; CDR3 protein: ASRGTSAAYNEQF
V gene: TRBV19; J gene: TRBJ1-1; clone size: few; CDR3 protein: ASSVMTNTEAF
V gene: TRBV7-9; J gene: TRBJ2-4; clone size: many; CDR3 protein: ASSLNEQGLAKNIQY
V gene: TRBV7-2; J gene: TRBJ1-1; clone size: few; CDR3 protein: ASSPETGLTEAF
V gene: TRBV11-2; J gene: TRBJ1-1; clone size: few; CDR3 protein: ASSDRGRTGTEAF
V gene: TRBV7-9; J gene: TRBJ2-7; clone size: few; CDR3 protein: ASSLDGIGYEQY
V gene: TRBV12-3/TRBV12-4; J gene: TRBJ2-1; clone size: NA; CDR3 protein: ASSFWKNEQF
V gene: TRBV9; J gene: TRBJ2-6; clone size: NA; CDR3 protein: ASSVRALRTGANVLT
V gene: TRBV5-1; J gene: TRBJ2-7; clone size: NA; CDR3 protein: ASSLWQGAMYEQY
V gene: TRBV4-3; J gene: TRBJ2-1; clone size: once; CDR3 protein: AGSLEGGAFNEQF
V gene: TRBV7-9; J gene: TRBJ1-1; clone size: many; CDR3 protein: ASSLPTGNTEAF
V gene: TRBV18; J gene: TRBJ2-1; clone size: NA; CDR3 protein: ASTRLAGDSNEQF
V gene: TRBV29-1; J gene: TRBJ2-2; clone size: NA; CDR3 protein: SVVGTSGVGELF
V gene: TRBV10-3; J gene: TRBJ2-5; clone size: many; CDR3 protein: AISDPGAAQETQY
V gene: TRBV29-1; J gene: TRBJ2-7; clone size: NA; CDR3 protein: SGAGGGDEQY
V gene: TRBV20-1; J gene: TRBJ2-6; clone size: few; CDR3 protein: SARDLGGGGGPNVLT
V gene: TRBV20-1; J gene: TRBJ1-4; clone size: many; CDR3 protein: SARNLEATNEKLF
V gene: TRBV25-1; J gene: TRBJ2-5; clone size: few; CDR3 protein: ASSESRVYETQY
V gene: TRBV7-2; J gene: TRBJ2-7; clone size: NA; CDR3 protein: ASSLHASYEQC
V gene: TRBV24-1; J gene: TRBJ2-3; clone size: NA; CDR3 protein: ATSEPGSTDTQY
V gene: TRBV4-2; J gene: TRBJ1-1; clone size: NA; CDR3 protein: ASSPGLRGWLNTEAF
V gene: TRBV4-1; J gene: TRBJ2-1; clone size: many; CDR3 protein: ASSRTSGLSYNEQF
V gene: TRBV28; J gene: TRBJ2-2; clone size: many; CDR3 protein: ASSSLGAGELF
V gene: TRBV6-6; J gene: TRBJ2-1; clone size: NA; CDR3 protein: ASRVVDEQF
V gene: TRBV14; J gene: TRBJ2-1; clone size: NA; CDR3 protein: ASSQGLAGLSYNEQF
V gene: TRBV28; J gene: TRBJ2-2; clone size: NA; CDR3 protein: ASSFSDKTTNTGELF
V gene: TRBV5-1; J gene: TRBJ2-7; clone size: many; CDR3 protein: ASSFGRPPDEQY
V gene: TRBV3-1; J gene: TRBJ2-3; clone size: NA; CDR3 protein: ARRHTGAFRYTDTQY
V gene: TRBV6-5; J gene: TRBJ2-5; clone size: few; CDR3 protein: ASSYFGGRGETQY
V gene: TRBV12-3/TRBV12-4; J gene: TRBJ2-2; clone size: NA; CDR3 protein: ASSWGLAGGRTGELF
V gene: TRBV20-1; J gene: TRBJ2-5; clone size: NA; CDR3 protein: SARDLASQETQY